The source of this T cell receptor (beta chain) is a study of T cell changes during pregnancy in multiple sclerosis. Generated by immunoSEQ multiplex PCR, the TCRdb table keeps only in-frame clones and is missing some. The sample includes approximately 92,000 clones, 92% seen only once; the top ten take 1.5% to 1.9%. The CDR3 extends over 14 amino acids. V lost 4 bases to trimming and J lost 4 bases; unmatched junction nucleotides: 7. In germline, CDR1 is SGHRS, CDR2 YFSETQ. The starting material was peripheral blood, obtained in the first trimester of pregnancy. The TCR comes from a female donor with multiple sclerosis, enrolled in a pregnancy study. This chain links TRBV5-1 with TRBJ1-2; TRBD1 matches at 7 bases. The CDR3 DNA follows: TGCGCCAGCAGCACGGGGGACAGCGGCTATGGCTACACCTTC. This codes for CASSTGDSGYGYTF.